This entry lists 10 T cell receptor beta chains sequenced from one sample in a study of T-cell memory formation after mild COVID-19 (dated by TCRdb to the early 2020s). Receptor amplification or capture employed 5' RACE. The sequencer listed for this sample is Illumina NovaSeq 6000. Using fastp trimming at Q25 and MiXCR clonotype assembly, TCRdb reanalyzed the public sequencing data and kept in-frame beta chains. Rows are unified per CDR3 protein, each entry keeping the most common DNA and genes. The sample table records 90,000 to 120,000 distinct CDR3 sequences; around 15% of these occur just once. Around two fifths of the sample rests with the top ten. The sequenced sample consisted of PBMCs or a T cell subset sorted from them (not recorded which). The receptors originated from a man aged 18 to 30 who had mild COVID-19 (a few samples of this study predate the infection). The sample titles of this study are shuffled in the database, so cell type and time point are left out; the donor was told from shared clones.

This clonotype was picked up a small number of times. The chain is built from TRBV28 and TRBJ1-4; a possible D gene is TRBD1 (6 bases). Germline V gene sequence: CDR1 MDHEN, CDR2 SYDVKM. The CDR3 is 14 residues long. Trimming took 2 bases from V and 7 from J, leaving 11 bases between them. The CDR3 region is CASSLRGWGEKLFF. CDR3 sequence (DNA): TGTGCCAGCAGTTTAAGGGGGTGGGGTGAAAAACTGTTTTTT.

In its sample, this clonotype was seen a few times. The CDR3 is CASSRQGASNEKLFF. CDR3 DNA: TGTGCCAGCAGCCGACAAGGGGCGTCAAATGAAAAACTGTTTTTT. The chain joins TRBV12-3 or TRBV12-4 to TRBJ1-4; maybe TRBD1 (5 bases). The V end lost 6 bases, the J end lost 5 bases, and 16 bases lay between the germline ends. The CDR3 is 15 residues long.

This clonotype was seen only a few times. V gene TRBV2 combines with J gene TRBJ2-1, with D perhaps matching TRBD1 (6 bases). Germline loops: CDR1 SNHLY, CDR2 FYNNEI. The germline V and J ends were trimmed by 3 bases and 1 base, with 10 bases remaining between them. This CDR3 comprises 15 residues. CDR3: CASSDQGSSYNEQFF. CDR3 bases: TGTGCCAGCAGTGATCAGGGGAGTTCCTACAATGAGCAGTTCTTC.

This clonotype was seen only a few times. The genes are TRBV29-1 and TRBJ1-1; D gene ambiguous. The ends were cut back, 0 bases at V and 7 bases at J, with 9 bases in the middle. The CDR3 covers 12 residues. CDR1 and CDR2 (germline): SQVTM, ANQGSEA. This chain's CDR3 is CSVEDGRIEAFF. The CDR3 DNA reads TGCAGCGTTGAAGATGGACGGATTGAAGCTTTCTTT.

This clonotype has a handful of counts. The rearrangement joins TRBV29-1 to TRBJ1-1; D remains ambiguous. CDR1 and CDR2 (germline): SQVTM, ANQGSEA. Deletions cut 5 bases from V and 5 bases from J, with 9 bases between. The CDR3 runs to 11 residues. The CDR3 protein is CSVHTQTEAFF. CDR3 sequence (DNA): TGCAGCGTTCACACTCAAACTGAAGCTTTCTTT.

This clonotype was seen a handful of times. This chain uses TRBV2 with TRBJ1-5; a possible D gene is TRBD1 (6 bases). Trimming removed 1 base from V and 8 bases from J, with 15 bases in between. The CDR3 runs 15 residues. Looked up from germline, CDR1 is SNHLY and CDR2 is FYNNEI. The CDR3 reads CASSEEGGWGEPQHF. In DNA form, the CDR3 reads TGTGCCAGCAGTGAAGAAGGGGGTTGGGGAGAGCCCCAGCATTTT.

The chain combines TRBV7-2 with TRBJ2-3; TRBD1 or TRBD2 may be the D gene (5 bases each). The V gene lost 4 bases and the J gene lost 2 bases, with 13 bases spanning the gap. The germline gives CDR1 SGHTA, CDR2 FQGNSA. The CDR3 is 15 residues long. The CDR3 reads CASSSWDGITDTQYF. DNA of the CDR3: TGTGCCAGCAGCTCTTGGGACGGAATCACAGATACGCAGTATTTT. Drawing the rest from reference TRBV7-2 and TRBJ2-3, the complete variable domain is GAGVSQSPSNKVTEKGKDVELRCDPISGHTALYWYRQSLGQGLEFLIYFQGNSAPDKSGLPSDRFSAERTGGSVSTLTIQRTQQEDSAVYLCASSSWDGITDTQYFGPGTRLTVL.

This chain joins TRBV4-1 and TRBJ2-1; perhaps TRBD2 as D (7 bases). Trimming cost V 0 bases and J 8 bases, with 11 bases left between them. The CDR3 extends over 14 amino acids. The germline gives CDR1 MGHRA, CDR2 YSYEKL. The CDR3 bases are TGCGCCAGCAGCCAAGATAGGGGGGGCGATGAGCAGTTCTTC. It specifies CASSQDRGGDEQFF.

This chain connects TRBV2 to TRBJ2-1; 8 bases match TRBD2. CDR1 SNHLY and CDR2 FYNNEI come from the germline V gene. The CDR3 is made up of 15 amino acids. V shed 7 bases and J 3 bases; nucleotides not matched to a gene: 8. CDR3 sequence: CASTGRRGDYNEQFF. CDR3 DNA: TGTGCCAGCACGGGACGGCGGGGGGACTACAATGAGCAGTTCTTC. Complete variable domain (other parts from reference TRBV2 and TRBJ2-1): EPEVTQTPSHQVTQMGQEVILRCVPISNHLYFYWYRQILGQKVEFLVSFYNNEISEKSEIFDDQFSVERPDGSNFTLKIRSTKLEDSAMYFCASTGRRGDYNEQFFGPGTRLTVL.

This clonotype has a handful of counts. The chain employs TRBV11-2 and TRBJ1-4; D is perhaps TRBD1 (5 bases). This CDR3 has 14 residues. Looked up from germline, CDR1 is SGHAT and CDR2 is FQNNGV. V shed 2 bases and J shed 8 bases, with 12 bases lying between them. CDR3: CASSLWGREEKLFF. CDR3 DNA: TGTGCCAGCAGCTTATGGGGCAGGGAGGAAAAACTGTTTTTT.